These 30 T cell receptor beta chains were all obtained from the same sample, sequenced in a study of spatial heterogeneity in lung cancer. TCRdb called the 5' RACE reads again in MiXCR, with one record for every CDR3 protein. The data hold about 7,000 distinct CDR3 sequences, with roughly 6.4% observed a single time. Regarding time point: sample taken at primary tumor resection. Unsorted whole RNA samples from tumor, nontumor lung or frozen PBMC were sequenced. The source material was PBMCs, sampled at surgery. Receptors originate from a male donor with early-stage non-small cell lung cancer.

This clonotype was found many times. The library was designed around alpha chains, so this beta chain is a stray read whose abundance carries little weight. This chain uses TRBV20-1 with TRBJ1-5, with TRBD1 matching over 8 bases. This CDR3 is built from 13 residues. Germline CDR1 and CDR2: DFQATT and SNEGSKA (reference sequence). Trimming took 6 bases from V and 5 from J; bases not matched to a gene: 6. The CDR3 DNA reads TGCAGTGCCACAGGGGGGGACGATCAGCCCCAGCATTTT. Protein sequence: CSATGGDDQPQHF.

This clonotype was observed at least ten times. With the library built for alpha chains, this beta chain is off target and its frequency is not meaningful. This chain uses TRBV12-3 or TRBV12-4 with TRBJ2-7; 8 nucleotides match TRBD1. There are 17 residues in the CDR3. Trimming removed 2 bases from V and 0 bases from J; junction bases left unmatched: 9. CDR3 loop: CASSLKDRVRASYEQYF. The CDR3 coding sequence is TGTGCCAGCAGTTTAAAGGACAGGGTGAGGGCCTCCTACGAGCAGTACTTC.

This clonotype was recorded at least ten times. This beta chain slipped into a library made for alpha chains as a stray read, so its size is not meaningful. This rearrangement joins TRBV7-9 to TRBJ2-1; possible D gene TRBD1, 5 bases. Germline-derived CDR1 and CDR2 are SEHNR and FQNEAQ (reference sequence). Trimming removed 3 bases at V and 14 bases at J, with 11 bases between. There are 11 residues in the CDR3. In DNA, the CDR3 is TGTGCCAGCAGCTTGAGACAGATGGAGTTCTTC. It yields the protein CASSLRQMEFF.

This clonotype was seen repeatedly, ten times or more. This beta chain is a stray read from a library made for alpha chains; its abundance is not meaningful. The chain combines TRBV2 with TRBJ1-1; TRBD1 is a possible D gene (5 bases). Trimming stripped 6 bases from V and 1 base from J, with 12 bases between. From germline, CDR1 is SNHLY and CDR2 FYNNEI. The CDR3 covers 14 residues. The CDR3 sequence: CASRDSGQNTEAFF. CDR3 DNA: TGTGCCAGCAGGGACTCTGGACAGAACACTGAAGCTTTCTTT.

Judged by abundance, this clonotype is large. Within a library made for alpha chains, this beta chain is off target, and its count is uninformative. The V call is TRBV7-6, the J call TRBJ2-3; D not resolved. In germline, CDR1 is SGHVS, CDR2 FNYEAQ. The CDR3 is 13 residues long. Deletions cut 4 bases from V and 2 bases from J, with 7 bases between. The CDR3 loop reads CASSSHPTDTQYF. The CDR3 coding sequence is TGTGCCAGCAGCTCTCACCCCACAGATACGCAGTATTTT.

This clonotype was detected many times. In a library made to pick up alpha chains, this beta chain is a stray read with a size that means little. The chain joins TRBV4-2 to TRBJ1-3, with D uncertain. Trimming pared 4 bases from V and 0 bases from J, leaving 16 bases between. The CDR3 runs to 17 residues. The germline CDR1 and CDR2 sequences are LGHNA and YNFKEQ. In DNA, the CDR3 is TGTGCCAGCAGCCTAATTCGGGCGGGGTACTCTGGAAACACCATATATTTT. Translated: CASSLIRAGYSGNTIYF.

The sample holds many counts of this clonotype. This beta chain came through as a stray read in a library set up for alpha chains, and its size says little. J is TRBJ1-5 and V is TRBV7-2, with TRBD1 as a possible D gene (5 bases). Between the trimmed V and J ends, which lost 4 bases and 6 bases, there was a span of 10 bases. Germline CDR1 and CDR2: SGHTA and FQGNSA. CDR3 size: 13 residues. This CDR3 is CASSSQGGQPQHF. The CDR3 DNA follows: TGTGCCAGCAGCTCCCAGGGTGGTCAGCCCCAGCATTTT.

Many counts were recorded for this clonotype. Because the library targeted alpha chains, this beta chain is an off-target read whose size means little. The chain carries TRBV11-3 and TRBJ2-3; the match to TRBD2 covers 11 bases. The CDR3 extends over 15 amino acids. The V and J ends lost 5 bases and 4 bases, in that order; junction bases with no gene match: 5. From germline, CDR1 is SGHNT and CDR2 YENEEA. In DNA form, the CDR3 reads TGTGCCAGCAGCAAGAGACTAGCGGGGTCAGATACGCAGTATTTT. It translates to CASSKRLAGSDTQYF.

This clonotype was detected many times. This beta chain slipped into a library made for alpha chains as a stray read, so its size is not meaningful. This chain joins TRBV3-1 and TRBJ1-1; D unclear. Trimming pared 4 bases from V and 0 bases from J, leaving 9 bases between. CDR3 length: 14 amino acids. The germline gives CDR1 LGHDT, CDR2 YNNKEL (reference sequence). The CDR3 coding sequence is TGTGCCAGCAGCCGTCCGGAGCTGAACACTGAAGCTTTCTTT. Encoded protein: CASSRPELNTEAFF.

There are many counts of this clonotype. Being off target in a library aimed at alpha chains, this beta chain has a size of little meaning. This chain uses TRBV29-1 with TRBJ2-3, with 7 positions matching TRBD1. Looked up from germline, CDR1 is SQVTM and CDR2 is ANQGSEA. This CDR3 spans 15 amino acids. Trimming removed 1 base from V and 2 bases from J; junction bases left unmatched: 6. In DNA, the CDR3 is TGCAGCGTTGAAGGGTATGAGGGGGCCACAGATACGCAGTATTTT. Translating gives CSVEGYEGATDTQYF.

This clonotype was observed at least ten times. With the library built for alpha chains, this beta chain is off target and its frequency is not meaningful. This CDR3 is CASSFEGWGELFF. CDR3 in DNA: TGTGCCAGCAGTTTCGAGGGGTGGGGGGAGCTGTTTTTT. This chain connects TRBV27 to TRBJ2-2; D possibly uses TRBD1 or TRBD2 (5 bases each). The germline CDR1 and CDR2 sequences are MNHEY and SMNVEV (reference sequence). This CDR3 region has 13 residues. Trimming left V 3 bases short and J 8 bases short, with 10 bases between.

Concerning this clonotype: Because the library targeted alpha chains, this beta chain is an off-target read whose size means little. The CDR3 loop is CASSLAWDLNSPLHF. DNA of the CDR3: TGTGCCAGCAGCTTAGCCTGGGACCTAAATTCACCCCTCCACTTT. The rearrangement links TRBV7-2 to TRBJ1-6; D may be TRBD1 (5 bases). The CDR3 extends over 15 amino acids. Per germline, CDR1 SGHTA and CDR2 FQGNSA. V was clipped by 0 bases and J by 7 bases, with 10 bases between them.

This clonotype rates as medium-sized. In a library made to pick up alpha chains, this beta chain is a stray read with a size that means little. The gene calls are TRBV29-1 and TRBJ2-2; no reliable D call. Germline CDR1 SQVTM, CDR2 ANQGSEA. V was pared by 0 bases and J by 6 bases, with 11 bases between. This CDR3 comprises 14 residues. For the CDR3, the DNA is TGCAGCGTTGAAGATCCCCGGAGACCCGGGGAGCTGTTTTTT. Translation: CSVEDPRRPGELFF.

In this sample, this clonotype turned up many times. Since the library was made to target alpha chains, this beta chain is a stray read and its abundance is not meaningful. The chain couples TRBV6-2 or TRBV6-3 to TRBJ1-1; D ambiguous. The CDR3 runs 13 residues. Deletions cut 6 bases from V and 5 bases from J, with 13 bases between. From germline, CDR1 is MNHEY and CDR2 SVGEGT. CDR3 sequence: CASSPNGETEAFF. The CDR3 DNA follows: TGTGCCAGCAGCCCCAACGGGGAAACTGAAGCTTTCTTT.

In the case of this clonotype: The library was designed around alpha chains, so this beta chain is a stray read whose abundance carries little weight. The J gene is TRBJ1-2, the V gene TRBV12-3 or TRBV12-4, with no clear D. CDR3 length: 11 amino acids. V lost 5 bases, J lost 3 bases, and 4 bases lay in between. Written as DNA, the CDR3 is TGTGCCAGCAGTCTGGACTATGGCTACACCTTC. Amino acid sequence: CASSLDYGYTF.

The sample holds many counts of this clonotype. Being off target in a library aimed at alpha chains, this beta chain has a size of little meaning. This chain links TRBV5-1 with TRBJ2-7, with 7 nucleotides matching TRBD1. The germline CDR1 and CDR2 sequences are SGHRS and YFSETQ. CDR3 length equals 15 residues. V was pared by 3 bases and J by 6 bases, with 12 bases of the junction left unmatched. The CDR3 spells CASSSTPGQVSEQYF. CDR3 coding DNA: TGCGCCAGCAGCTCGACCCCCGGACAGGTTAGCGAGCAGTACTTC.

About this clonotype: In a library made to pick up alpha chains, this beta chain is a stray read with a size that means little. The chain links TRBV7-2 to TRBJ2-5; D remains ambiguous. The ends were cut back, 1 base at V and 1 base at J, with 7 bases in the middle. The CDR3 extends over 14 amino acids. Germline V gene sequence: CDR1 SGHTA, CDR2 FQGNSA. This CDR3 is CASSLGGIQETQYF. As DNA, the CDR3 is TGTGCCAGCAGCTTAGGGGGAATCCAAGAGACCCAGTACTTC. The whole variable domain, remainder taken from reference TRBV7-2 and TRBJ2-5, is GAGVSQSPSNKVTEKGKDVELRCDPISGHTALYWYRQSLGQGLEFLIYFQGNSAPDKSGLPSDRFSAERTGGSVSTLTIQRTQQEDSAVYLCASSLGGIQETQYFGPGTRLLVL.

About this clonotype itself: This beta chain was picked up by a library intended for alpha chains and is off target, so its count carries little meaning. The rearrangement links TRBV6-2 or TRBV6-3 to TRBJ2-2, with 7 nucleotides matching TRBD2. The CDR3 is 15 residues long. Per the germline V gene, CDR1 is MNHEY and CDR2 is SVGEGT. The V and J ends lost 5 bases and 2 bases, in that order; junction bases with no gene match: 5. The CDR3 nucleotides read TGTGCCAGCAGTCGGGCTAGCGGCAACACCGGGGAGCTGTTTTTT. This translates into CASSRASGNTGELFF.

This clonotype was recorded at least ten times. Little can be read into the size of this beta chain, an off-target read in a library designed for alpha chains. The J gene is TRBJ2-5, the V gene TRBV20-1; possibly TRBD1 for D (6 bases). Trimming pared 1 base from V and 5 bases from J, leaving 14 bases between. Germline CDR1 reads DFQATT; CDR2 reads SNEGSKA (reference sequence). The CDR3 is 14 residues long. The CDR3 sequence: CSARGAGEFETQYF. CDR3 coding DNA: TGCAGTGCTAGAGGGGCAGGGGAGTTCGAGACCCAGTACTTC.

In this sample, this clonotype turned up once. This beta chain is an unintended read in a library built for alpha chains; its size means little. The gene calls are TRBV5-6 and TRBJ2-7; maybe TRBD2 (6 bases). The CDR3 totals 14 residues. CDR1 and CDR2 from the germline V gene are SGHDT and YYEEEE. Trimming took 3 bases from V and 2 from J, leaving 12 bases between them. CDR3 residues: CASSSGLRTYEQYF. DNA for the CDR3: TGTGCCAGCAGCTCGGGACTCAGAACCTACGAGCAGTACTTC.

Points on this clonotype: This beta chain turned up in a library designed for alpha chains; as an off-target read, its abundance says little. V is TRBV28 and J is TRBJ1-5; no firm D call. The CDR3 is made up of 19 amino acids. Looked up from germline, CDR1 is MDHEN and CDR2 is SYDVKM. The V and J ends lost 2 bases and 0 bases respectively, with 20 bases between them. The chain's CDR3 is CASSLNAGYFITSNQPQHF. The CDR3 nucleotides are TGTGCCAGCAGTTTAAATGCGGGTTACTTCATTACTAGCAATCAGCCCCAGCATTTT.

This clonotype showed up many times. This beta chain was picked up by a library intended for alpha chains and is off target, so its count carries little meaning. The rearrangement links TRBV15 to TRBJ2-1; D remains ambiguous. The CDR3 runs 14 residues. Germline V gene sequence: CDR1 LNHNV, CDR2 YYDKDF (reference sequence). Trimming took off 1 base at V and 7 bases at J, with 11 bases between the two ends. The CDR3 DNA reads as TGTGCCACCAGCAGAGGGTGGCTAGGTAATGAGCAGTTCTTC. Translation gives CATSRGWLGNEQFF.

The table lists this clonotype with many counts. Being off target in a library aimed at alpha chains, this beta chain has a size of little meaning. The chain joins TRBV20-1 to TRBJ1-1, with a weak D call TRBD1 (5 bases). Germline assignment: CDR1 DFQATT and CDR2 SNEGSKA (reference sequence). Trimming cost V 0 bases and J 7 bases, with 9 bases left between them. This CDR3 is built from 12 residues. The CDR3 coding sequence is TGCAGTGCTAGAGATCTGGGGGTTGAAGCTTTCTTT. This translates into CSARDLGVEAFF.

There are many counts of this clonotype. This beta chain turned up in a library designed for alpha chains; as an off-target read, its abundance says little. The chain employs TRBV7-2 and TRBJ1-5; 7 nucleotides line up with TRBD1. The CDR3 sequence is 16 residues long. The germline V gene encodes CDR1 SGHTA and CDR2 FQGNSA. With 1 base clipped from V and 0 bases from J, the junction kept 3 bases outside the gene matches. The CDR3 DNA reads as TGTGCCAGCAGCTTAGGACAGGGCGGTAGCAATCAGCCCCAGCATTTT. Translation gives CASSLGQGGSNQPQHF.

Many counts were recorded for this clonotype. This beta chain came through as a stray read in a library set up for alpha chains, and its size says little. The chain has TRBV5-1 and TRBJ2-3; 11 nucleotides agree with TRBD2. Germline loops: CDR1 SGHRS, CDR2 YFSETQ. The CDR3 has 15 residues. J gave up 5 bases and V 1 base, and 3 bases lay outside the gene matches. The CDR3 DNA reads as TGCGCCAGCAGCTTGACTAGCGGGAGTCAAGATACGCAGTATTTT. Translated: CASSLTSGSQDTQYF.

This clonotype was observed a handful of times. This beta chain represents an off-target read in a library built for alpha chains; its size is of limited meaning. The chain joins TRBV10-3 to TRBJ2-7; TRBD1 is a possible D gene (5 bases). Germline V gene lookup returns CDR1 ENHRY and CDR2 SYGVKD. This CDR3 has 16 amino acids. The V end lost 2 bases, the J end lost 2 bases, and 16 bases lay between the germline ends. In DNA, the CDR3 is TGTGCCATCAGTGAGATGGAAGACAGCGTGACCTACGAGCAGTACTTC. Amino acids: CAISEMEDSVTYEQYF.

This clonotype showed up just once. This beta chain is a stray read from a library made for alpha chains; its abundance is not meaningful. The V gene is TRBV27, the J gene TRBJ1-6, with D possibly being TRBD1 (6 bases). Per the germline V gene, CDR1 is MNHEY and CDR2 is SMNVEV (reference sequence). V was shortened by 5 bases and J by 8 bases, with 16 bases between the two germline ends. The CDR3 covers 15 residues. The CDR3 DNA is TGTGCCAGCAGTCCCCGACAGGATTATTATTCACCCCTCCACTTT. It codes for CASSPRQDYYSPLHF.

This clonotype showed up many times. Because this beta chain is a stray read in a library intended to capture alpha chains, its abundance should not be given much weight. The CDR3 coding sequence is TGTGCCAGCAGCACCCCTTGGGACAGCTCTGGAAACACCATATATTTT. Residues: CASSTPWDSSGNTIYF. J is TRBJ1-3 and V is TRBV7-2; 7 positions agree with TRBD1. Trimming cost V 5 bases and J 0 bases; bases outside gene matches: 7. The CDR3 length is 16 residues. Germline V gene data show CDR1 as SGHTA and CDR2 as FQGNSA.

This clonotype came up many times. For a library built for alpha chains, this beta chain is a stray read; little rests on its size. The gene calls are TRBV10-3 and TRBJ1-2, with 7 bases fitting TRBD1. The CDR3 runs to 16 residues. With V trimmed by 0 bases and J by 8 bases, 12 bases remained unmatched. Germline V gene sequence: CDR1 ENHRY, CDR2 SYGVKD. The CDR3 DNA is TGTGCCATCAGTGAGTCGACGGGCGACAGGGATGGCGGCTACACCTTC. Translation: CAISESTGDRDGGYTF.

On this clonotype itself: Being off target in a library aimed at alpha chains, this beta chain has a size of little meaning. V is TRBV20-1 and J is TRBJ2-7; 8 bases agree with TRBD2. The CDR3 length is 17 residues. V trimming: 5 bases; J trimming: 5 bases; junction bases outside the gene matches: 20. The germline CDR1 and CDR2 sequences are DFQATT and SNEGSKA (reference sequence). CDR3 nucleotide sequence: TGCAGTGCTGGAATACCATTCACAGCGGGAGAAGTCGACGAGCAGTACTTC. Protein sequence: CSAGIPFTAGEVDEQYF.